Shown below are 3 T cell receptor beta chains from a single sample sequenced in a study of T cell responses to AZD1222 COVID-19 vaccine. The table came from immunoSEQ multiplex PCR; TCRdb's copy has only in-frame clones and leaves some out. The sample yields around 95,000 clones, more than 75% seen once. The material sequenced was peripheral blood, taken on day 0 of AZD1222 vaccination. These receptor sequences come from an adult in good health.

The chain carries TRBV6-2 or TRBV6-3 and TRBJ2-5, with 13 bases that match TRBD2. The J segment lost 4 bases and the V segment lost 6 bases, leaving 2 bases of the junction unmatched. In germline, CDR1 is MNHEY, CDR2 SVGEGT. There are 14 residues in the CDR3. The CDR3 DNA follows: TGTGCCAGCAGCGGGACTAGCGGGACAGAGACCCAGTACTTC. The encoded protein is CASSGTSGTETQYF.

V gene TRBV7-3 combines with J gene TRBJ2-1; possible D gene TRBD2, 5 bases. CDR3 length equals 12 residues. The V gene lost 3 bases and the J gene lost 6 bases, with 6 bases spanning the gap. Per germline, CDR1 SGHTA and CDR2 FQGTGA. The CDR3 DNA reads TGTGCCAGCAGCTTCAGCGGCAATGAGCAGTTCTTC. Its protein product is CASSFSGNEQFF.

This chain links TRBV28 with TRBJ2-5; 9 nucleotides line up with TRBD1. Germline values: CDR1 MDHEN, CDR2 SYDVKM. The CDR3 spans 15 residues. V lost 3 bases and J lost 5; bases outside the gene matches: 7. The CDR3 DNA reads TGTGCCAGCAGTTTGGGGGGACAGGGCGGGGAGACCCAGTACTTC. Translated: CASSLGGQGGETQYF.